A single sample gave rise to the 24 T cell receptor beta chains below, sequenced in a study of T-cell reconstitution after alpha-beta-depleted transplantation in children (dated by TCRdb to 2016 to 2018). The treatment or condition label for this specimen denotes: allogeneic hematopoietic cell transplantation with graft depleted of TCRalphabeta T cells and CD19 B cells. The library was obtained by PCR. TCRdb records Illumina HiSeq 2500 as the sequencer. To normalize quantification of the TCRbeta repertoire, the TCR libraries were built with molecular barcoding that relied on unique molecular identifiers. In TCRdb, the public reads were trimmed at Q25 with fastp and aligned with MiXCR, with productive beta chains retained. A single entry per CDR3 protein holds the most common genes and DNA from its merged rows. The sample has around 130,000 distinct CDR3 sequences on record, more than 9.5% of them singletons. Around 24% of the sample is held by the ten biggest clonotypes.

The sample here was PBMCs, mostly from graft donor cells, taken 180 days after TCRalphabeta/CD19-depleted stem cell transplant. The receptors shown here come from a girl less than two years old who had a stem cell transplant for combined immunodeficiency, so the T cells may come from the graft donor.

This clonotype was observed a few times. The chain recombines TRBV29-1 with TRBJ2-7; TRBD2 matches at 9 bases. Trimming took 5 bases from V and 6 from J; bases not matched to a gene: 8. The CDR3 covers 13 residues. Germline V gene data show CDR1 as SQVTM and CDR2 as ANQGSEA. As DNA, the CDR3 is TGCAGCGTTCAGGCGGGAGGGCCAGGCGAGCAGTACTTC. Its protein is CSVQAGGPGEQYF.

The chain links TRBV27 to TRBJ2-1, with D perhaps being TRBD1 or TRBD2 (5 bases each). The length of the CDR3 is 17 residues. V was pared by 3 bases and J by 0 bases, with 15 bases between. Germline V gene sequence: CDR1 MNHEY, CDR2 SMNVEV (reference sequence). In DNA, the CDR3 is TGTGCCAGCAGTTTGTCGCCGAGGGGAAGCTCCTACAATGAGCAGTTCTTC. This gives the protein CASSLSPRGSSYNEQFF.

The J gene is TRBJ2-1, the V gene TRBV11-2; TRBD1 aligns across 8 bases. This CDR3 comprises 19 residues. The trim removed 4 bases at V and 5 bases at J, leaving 19 bases unmatched. The germline V gene has CDR1 SGHAT and CDR2 FQNNGV. Here the CDR3 reads CASSWPRWTGKKINNEQFF. The CDR3 DNA reads as TGTGCCAGCAGCTGGCCCAGATGGACAGGGAAAAAAATTAACAATGAGCAGTTCTTC.

This clonotype was counted only a few times. This sequence joins TRBV20-1 and TRBJ2-5; TRBD2 aligns across 12 bases. Looked up from germline, CDR1 is DFQATT and CDR2 is SNEGSKA (reference sequence). With 2 bases clipped from V and 4 bases from J, the junction kept 8 bases outside the gene matches. This CDR3 has 16 residues. The CDR3 loop is CSARPETSGRGETQYF. CDR3 nucleotides: TGCAGTGCTAGACCTGAGACTAGCGGGAGAGGAGAGACCCAGTACTTC.

This clonotype turned up a few times. The rearrangement links TRBV9 to TRBJ2-7; 13 bases match TRBD2. The V segment lost 3 bases and the J segment 6 bases; nucleotides outside the gene matches: 6. The germline V gene encodes CDR1 SGDLS and CDR2 YYNGEE. The CDR3 has 15 amino acids. The CDR3 nucleotides are TGTGCCAGCAGCGAACTAGCGGGAGGGCCCGGCGAGCAGTACTTC. Translating it yields CASSELAGGPGEQYF.

This clonotype has a count of ten or more. V gene TRBV7-9 combines with J gene TRBJ2-5; 7 positions match TRBD2. The CDR3 runs 15 residues. Germline values: CDR1 SEHNR, CDR2 FQNEAQ (reference sequence). Unmatched junction bases numbered 7, after V lost 1 base and J lost 5 bases. CDR3 region: CASSLDRTLAETQYF. The CDR3, as DNA: TGTGCCAGCAGCTTAGATCGAACACTAGCGGAGACCCAGTACTTC.

This clonotype showed up many times. The chain uses TRBV10-3 and TRBJ1-2, with D maybe TRBD1 (5 bases). The V gene lost 2 bases and the J gene lost 1 base, with 14 bases spanning the gap. Germline V gene sequence: CDR1 ENHRY, CDR2 SYGVKD. CDR3 length: 16 residues. CDR3 coding DNA: TGTGCCATCAGTGAGCTTTCTCCGGGACTTAACTATGGCTACACCTTC. This translates into CAISELSPGLNYGYTF.

V usage is TRBV20-1 and J usage is TRBJ2-3; unclear D gene. This CDR3 has 16 residues. The V gene lost 4 bases and the J gene lost 4 bases, with 21 bases spanning the gap. Germline lookup yields CDR1 DFQATT and CDR2 SNEGSKA (reference sequence). The CDR3 protein is CSATRQILSFADTQYF. The DNA of the CDR3 is TGCAGTGCTACCCGCCAGATCCTCTCCTTTGCAGATACGCAGTATTTT.

The chain joins TRBV18 to TRBJ2-1; 7 bases are a match to TRBD1. Germline V gene lookup returns CDR1 KGHSH and CDR2 LQKENI. The CDR3 covers 15 residues. The V segment lost 6 bases and the J segment 0 bases; nucleotides outside the gene matches: 5. CDR3 DNA sequence: TGTGCCAGCTCCGCCAGGGGGAGCTCCTACAATGAGCAGTTCTTC. This gives the protein CASSARGSSYNEQFF.

This clonotype was detected many times. The genes are TRBV7-9 and TRBJ1-5; no clear D gene. This CDR3 has 13 amino acids. Germline CDR1 SEHNR, CDR2 FQNEAQ (reference sequence). The germline V and J ends were trimmed by 3 bases and 0 bases, with 3 bases remaining between them. In nucleotides, the CDR3 is TGTGCCAGCAGCTTTGGTAGCAATCAGCCCCAGCATTTT. This gives the protein CASSFGSNQPQHF.

This clonotype appeared many times. This chain uses TRBV29-1 with TRBJ2-2; 7 bases fit TRBD2. The CDR3 consists of 14 residues. V dropped 5 bases and J dropped 3; count of bases not matched to a gene: 6. The V gene's germline CDR1 is SQVTM and CDR2 ANQGSEA. CDR3 sequence (DNA): TGCAGCGTTAGGGCGGGAGAGTACACCGGGGAGCTGTTTTTT. Translated, it gives CSVRAGEYTGELFF.

This clonotype came up many times. One junction end disagrees with the germline gene, perhaps due to a read error. The chain combines TRBV24-1 with TRBJ2-5, with 9 bases fitting TRBD1. This CDR3 has 15 amino acids. Germline loops: CDR1 KGHDR, CDR2 SFDVKD. The CDR3 region is CATSAGTGNQETQYF. DNA of the CDR3: TGTGCCACCAGTGCCGGGACAGGGAACCAGGAGACCCAGTACTTC.

The V gene is TRBV30, the J gene TRBJ1-1, with a possible D match to TRBD1 (5 bases). With 2 bases removed from V and 4 bases from J, the gap between germline ends came to 14 bases. This CDR3 region has 14 residues. Germline V CDR1 and CDR2: GTSNPN, SVGIG (reference sequence). The CDR3 loop reads CAWSLKSGRTEAFF. Here the CDR3 DNA reads TGTGCCTGGAGTCTCAAGTCGGGACGCACTGAAGCTTTCTTT. The full variable domain, rest sourced from reference TRBV30 and TRBJ1-1, is SQTIHQWPATLVQPVGSPLSLECTVEGTSNPNLYWYRQAAGRGLQLLFYSVGIGQISSEVPQNLSASRPQDRQFILSSKKLLLSDSGFYLCAWSLKSGRTEAFFGQGTRLTVV.

This rearrangement joins TRBV27 to TRBJ2-7, with TRBD2 identical over 15 bases. The CDR3 is 16 amino acids. V was clipped by 5 bases and J by 4 bases; unmatched bases: 6. Per the germline V gene, CDR1 is MNHEY and CDR2 is SMNVEV (reference sequence). CDR3 protein: CASSHRTSGGDYEQYF. The CDR3 nucleotides are TGTGCCAGCAGTCATCGGACTAGCGGGGGGGATTACGAGCAGTACTTC.

This clonotype was recorded a few times. This chain uses TRBV12-3 or TRBV12-4 with TRBJ2-6; D gene ambiguous. The CDR3 runs 15 residues. The V and J ends lost 7 bases and 0 bases respectively, with 10 bases between them. The CDR3 DNA sequence: TGTGCCAGCACCGCCCGAGACTCTGGGGCCAACGTCCTGACTTTC. This translates into CASTARDSGANVLTF.

Worth noting for this clonotype: Because it lacks the conserved phenylalanine or tryptophan at the end, this CDR3 is likely a read error. The rearrangement uses TRBV20-1 and TRBJ2-7; perhaps TRBD2 as D (5 bases). Per the germline V gene, CDR1 is DFQATT and CDR2 is SNEGSKA (reference sequence). The CDR3 runs to 11 residues. The V end was cut by 7 bases, the J end by 4 bases, with 11 bases between. The CDR3 DNA is TGCAGTGTGAGGCTAGCTTACGAGCAGTACCTC. The encoded protein is CSVRLAYEQYL.

This chain connects TRBV20-1 to TRBJ1-4, with 7 bases aligning to TRBD1. Germline CDR1 reads DFQATT; CDR2 reads SNEGSKA (reference sequence). V shed 0 bases, J shed 8 bases, and the junction held 3 bases outside the gene matches. This CDR3 is built from 13 residues. The CDR3 sequence is CSAREGGVEKLFF. The CDR3 DNA reads TGCAGTGCTAGAGAAGGGGGCGTAGAAAAACTGTTTTTT.

This clonotype was seen many times. The chain uses TRBV10-3 and TRBJ2-2, with 9 nucleotides matching TRBD2. V was pared by 2 bases and J by 3 bases, with 4 bases of the junction left unmatched. Germline V gene lookup returns CDR1 ENHRY and CDR2 SYGVKD. The CDR3 is made up of 16 amino acids. The CDR3 DNA follows: TGTGCCATCAGTGAGGGGGCTAGCGGGGACACCGGGGAGCTGTTTTTT. Its translation: CAISEGASGDTGELFF.

This clonotype has a handful of counts. The chain couples TRBV20-1 to TRBJ1-1; D perhaps matches TRBD1 (5 bases). The CDR3 has 18 residues. In germline, CDR1 is DFQATT, CDR2 SNEGSKA (reference sequence). V dropped 2 bases and J dropped 5 bases, with 27 bases sitting between them. The CDR3 loop reads CSARLPVQVLLGHTEAFF. CDR3 DNA: TGCAGTGCTAGACTCCCGGTCCAGGTTCTCCTCGGACATACTGAAGCTTTCTTT.

This clonotype was found a few times. This sequence joins TRBV9 and TRBJ2-3, with D possibly matching TRBD1 (6 bases). V lost 5 bases and J 0 bases, leaving 13 bases between the germline ends. The CDR3 length is 15 residues. Germline V gene sequence: CDR1 SGDLS, CDR2 YYNGEE. The DNA of the CDR3 is TGTGCCAGCAGAGCTGGACAGTCTAGCACAGATACGCAGTATTTT. Its protein is CASRAGQSSTDTQYF.

V and J are TRBV2 and TRBJ2-7; 9 nucleotides match TRBD1. The CDR3 has 14 residues. CDR1 SNHLY and CDR2 FYNNEI come from the germline V gene. Unmatched junction bases numbered 11, after V lost 7 bases and J lost 7 bases. As DNA, the CDR3 is TGTGCCAGCACTACGGACAGGGGCCTGGGGGAGCAGTACTTC. This sequence encodes CASTTDRGLGEQYF.

At least ten counts were recorded for this clonotype. The chain joins TRBV7-2 to TRBJ2-5; D tentatively reads TRBD1 or TRBD2 (6 bases each). CDR1 is SGHTA, CDR2 FQGNSA, per germline. V was trimmed by 1 base and J by 7 bases, leaving 16 bases between them. The CDR3 loop spans 15 amino acids. CDR3 loop: CASSLGGAGDGTQYF. For the CDR3, the DNA is TGTGCCAGCAGCTTAGGGGGGGCAGGGGATGGGACCCAGTACTTC. Full variable domain (rest looked up from reference TRBV7-2 and TRBJ2-5): GAGVSQSPSNKVTEKGKDVELRCDPISGHTALYWYRQSLGQGLEFLIYFQGNSAPDKSGLPSDRFSAERTGGSVSTLTIQRTQQEDSAVYLCASSLGGAGDGTQYFGPGTRLLVL.

A note on this clonotype: No conserved phenylalanine or tryptophan is present at the end of the CDR3, so a read error is the likely explanation. The chain has TRBV30 and TRBJ2-1, with TRBD2 matching 8 bases. The junction had 11 bases not matched to a gene; V was cut back by 2 bases and J by 8 bases. This CDR3 is built from 15 residues. Germline CDR1 and CDR2: GTSNPN and SVGIG (reference sequence). The CDR3 loop is CAWSQPGLVVHEQFL. The CDR3 DNA follows: TGTGCCTGGAGTCAACCGGGACTAGTGGTACATGAGCAGTTCTTA.

This clonotype was picked up many times. The CDR3 region has the DNA TGTGCCAGCAGCTTGACAGGGGGCTGGACAGATACGCAGTATTTT. Protein product: CASSLTGGWTDTQYF. This chain joins TRBV7-3 and TRBJ2-3, with TRBD1 identical over 10 bases. J gave up 3 bases and V 3 bases, and 3 bases lay outside the gene matches. Per the germline V gene, CDR1 is SGHTA and CDR2 is FQGTGA. The CDR3 contains 15 residues.